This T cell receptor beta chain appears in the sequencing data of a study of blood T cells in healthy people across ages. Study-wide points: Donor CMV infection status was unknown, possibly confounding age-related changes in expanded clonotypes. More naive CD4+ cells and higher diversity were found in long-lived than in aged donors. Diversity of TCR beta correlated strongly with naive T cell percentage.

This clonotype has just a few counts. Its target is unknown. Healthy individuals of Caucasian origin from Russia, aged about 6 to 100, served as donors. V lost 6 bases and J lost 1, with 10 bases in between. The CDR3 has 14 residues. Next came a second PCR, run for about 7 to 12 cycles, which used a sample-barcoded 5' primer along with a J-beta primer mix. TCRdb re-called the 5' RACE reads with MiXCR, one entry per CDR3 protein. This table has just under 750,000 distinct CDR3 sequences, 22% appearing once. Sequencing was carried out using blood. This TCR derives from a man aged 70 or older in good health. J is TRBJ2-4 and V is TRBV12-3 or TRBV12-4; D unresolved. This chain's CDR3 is CASSPRTAKNIQYF. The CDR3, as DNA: TGTGCCAGCAGCCCTCGAACGGCCAAAAACATTCAGTACTTC.